This T cell receptor beta chain comes out of a study of T cells after yellow fever vaccination. About the study: Fractions of low cell number were prepared using SMART-Seq v4 Ultra Low Input. The study's findings and limits: Peaking on day 5 versus 15, the secondary response was faster but weaker. Subsequent to the booster, the majority of primary-vaccination clones reappeared (around 97% CD4, roughly 90% CD8).

5'RACE template switching generated TCR cDNA, adding a universal primer site and UMIs. TCRdb re-called the 5' RACE reads through MiXCR, storing one row per CDR3 protein. The repertoire consists of 550,000 or so distinct CDR3 sequences, with about 19% occurring once and the leading ten covering over 11%. The germline V gene encodes CDR1 DFQATT and CDR2 SNEGSKA (reference sequence). V was shortened by 7 bases and J by 1 base, with 13 bases between the two germline ends. The CDR3 runs to 13 residues. This clonotype has a handful of counts. Antigen: not known. The clonotype was recovered from a man aged 30 to 45 who received the YFV17D yellow fever vaccine. This rearrangement joins TRBV20-1 to TRBJ1-1; D might be TRBD1 (6 bases). This specimen was PBMCs, taken 15 days after the yellow fever booster vaccination. The CDR3 coding sequence is TGCAGTGACAGAGGCAGGGGGAACACTGAAGCTTTCTTT. Translated, it gives CSDRGRGNTEAFF.